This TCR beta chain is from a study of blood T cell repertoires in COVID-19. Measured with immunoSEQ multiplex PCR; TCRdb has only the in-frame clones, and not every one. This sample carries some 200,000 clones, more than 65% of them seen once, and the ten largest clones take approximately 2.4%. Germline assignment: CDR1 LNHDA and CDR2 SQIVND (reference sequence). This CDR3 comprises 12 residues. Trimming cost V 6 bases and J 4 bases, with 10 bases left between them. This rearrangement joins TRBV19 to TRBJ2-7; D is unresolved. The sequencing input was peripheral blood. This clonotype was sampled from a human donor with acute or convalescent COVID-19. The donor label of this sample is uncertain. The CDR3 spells CASSAPHYEQYF. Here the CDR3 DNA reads TGTGCCAGTAGCGCTCCACATTACGAGCAGTACTTC.